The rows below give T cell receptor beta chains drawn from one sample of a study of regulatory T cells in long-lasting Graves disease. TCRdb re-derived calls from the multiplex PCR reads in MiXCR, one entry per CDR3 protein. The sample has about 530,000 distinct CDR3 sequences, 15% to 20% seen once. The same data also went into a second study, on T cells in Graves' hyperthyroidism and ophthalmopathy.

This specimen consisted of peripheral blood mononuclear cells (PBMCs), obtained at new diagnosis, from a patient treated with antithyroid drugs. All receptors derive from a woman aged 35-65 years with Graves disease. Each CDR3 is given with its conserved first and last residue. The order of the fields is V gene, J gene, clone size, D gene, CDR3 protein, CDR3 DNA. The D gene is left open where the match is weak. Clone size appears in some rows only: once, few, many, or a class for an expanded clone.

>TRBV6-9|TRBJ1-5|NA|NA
CASSYPDQGLGNQPQHF
TGTGCCAGCAGTTACCCGGACCAGGGTCTGGGCAATCAGCCCCAGCATTTT
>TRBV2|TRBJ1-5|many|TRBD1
CASSLDRGMISNQPQHF
TGTGCCAGCAGTTTGGACAGGGGGATGATTAGCAATCAGCCCCAGCATTTT
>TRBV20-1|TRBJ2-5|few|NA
CSARVNRANNQETQYF
TGCAGTGCTAGGGTGAACAGAGCCAATAACCAAGAGACCCAGTACTTC
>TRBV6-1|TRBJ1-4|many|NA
CASRSLNEKLFF
TGTGCCAGCAGGTCACTAAATGAAAAACTGTTTTTT
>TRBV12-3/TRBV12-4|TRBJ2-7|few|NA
CASSLHTLGLEQYF
TGTGCCAGCAGTTTACACACCTTAGGCCTCGAGCAGTACTTC
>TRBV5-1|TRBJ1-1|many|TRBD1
CASSPGQGRYMNTEAFF
TGCGCCAGCAGCCCAGGACAGGGAAGATACATGAACACTGAAGCTTTCTTT
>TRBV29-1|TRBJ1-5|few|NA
CSIRVPGEDQPQHF
TGCAGCATAAGAGTCCCAGGGGAGGATCAGCCCCAGCATTTT
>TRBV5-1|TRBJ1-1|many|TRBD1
CASSIGQGYTEAFF
TGCGCCAGCAGCATCGGACAGGGGTACACTGAAGCTTTCTTT
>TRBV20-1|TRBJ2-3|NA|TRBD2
CSARSLSGGDTDTQYF
TGCAGTGCTAGATCCCTTAGCGGGGGGGACACAGATACGCAGTATTTT
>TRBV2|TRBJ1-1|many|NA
CASSGVTANTEAFF
TGTGCCAGCAGTGGCGTAACGGCTAACACTGAAGCTTTCTTT